This is a list of T cell receptor beta chains from one sample in a study of Ad26.COV2.S vaccination and SARS-CoV-2 variants. Sequencing used immunoSEQ multiplex PCR; TCRdb keeps in-frame clones, though not all of them. The sample has around 350,000 clones, 85% seen once; the top ten hold about 3.3%. The source material was peripheral blood, sampled in a trial of Ad26.COV2.S vaccine versus placebo. Receptors were obtained from a person between 18 and 60 years old who received the Ad26.COV2.S COVID-19 vaccine or a placebo. Both conserved end residues are part of each CDR3. The D gene is left open where the match is weak. Size values are once, few and many counts, or a class for expanded clones, and some rows have none.

CDR3 length: 12
clone size: .
J gene: TRBJ2-7
D gene: .
V gene: TRBV18
CDR3 DNA: TGTGCCAGCTCACCTGTTATCTACGAGCAGTACTTC
CDR3 protein: CASSPVIYEQYF

CDR3 length: 15
clone size: few
J gene: TRBJ2-7
D gene: TRBD1
V gene: TRBV19
CDR3 DNA: TGTGCCAGTAGCAAACCGGGACAGGGGGCCTACGAGCAGTACTTC
CDR3 protein: CASSKPGQGAYEQYF

CDR3 length: 12
clone size: few
J gene: TRBJ2-7
D gene: .
V gene: TRBV7-2
CDR3 DNA: TGTGCCAGCAGCCGCCTAGACTTGAAGCAGTACTTC
CDR3 protein: CASSRLDLKQYF

CDR3 length: 12
clone size: once
J gene: TRBJ1-5
D gene: .
V gene: TRBV19
CDR3 DNA: TGTGCCAGCCGGGAGCGAAATCAGCCCCAGCATTTT
CDR3 protein: CASRERNQPQHF

CDR3 length: 15
clone size: .
J gene: TRBJ2-7
D gene: TRBD2
V gene: TRBV10-3
CDR3 DNA: TGTGCCACCAAGAAAGGACTAGCGGGAGTCGACGAGCAGTACTTC
CDR3 protein: CATKKGLAGVDEQYF

CDR3 length: 12
clone size: .
J gene: TRBJ1-3
D gene: .
V gene: TRBV6-5
CDR3 DNA: TGTGCCAGCAGTAACCGCGGAAACACCATATATTTT
CDR3 protein: CASSNRGNTIYF

CDR3 length: 15
clone size: .
J gene: TRBJ2-5
D gene: .
V gene: TRBV6-1
CDR3 DNA: TGTGCCAGCAGTGAGGAGGGGAGAGTTGGCGAGACCCAGTACTTC
CDR3 protein: CASSEEGRVGETQYF

CDR3 length: 13
clone size: many
J gene: TRBJ2-2
D gene: TRBD1
V gene: TRBV29-1
CDR3 DNA: TGCATCGGTGGGGGTAGGGGGCCCGGGGAGCTGTTTTTT
CDR3 protein: CIGGGRGPGELFF

CDR3 length: 13
clone size: .
J gene: TRBJ2-7
D gene: TRBD1
V gene: TRBV28
CDR3 DNA: TGTGCCAGCAGTACAGGGGAGAAGTACGAGCAGTACTTC
CDR3 protein: CASSTGEKYEQYF

CDR3 length: 15
clone size: .
J gene: TRBJ2-1
D gene: TRBD2
V gene: TRBV4-1
CDR3 DNA: TGCGCCAGCAGCCAAGGGAGCGGCGGGAGGGTTGAGCAGTTCTTC
CDR3 protein: CASSQGSGGRVEQFF

CDR3 length: 14
clone size: few
J gene: TRBJ1-6
D gene: .
V gene: TRBV9
CDR3 DNA: TGTGCCAGGGGCGGGTGGCAGAATAATTCACCCCTCCACTTT
CDR3 protein: CARGGWQNNSPLHF

CDR3 length: 17
clone size: .
J gene: TRBJ1-6
D gene: .
V gene: TRBV7-8
CDR3 DNA: TGTGCCAGCAGCCTGGGTCGGGGGGCAAGGCGGAATTCACCCCTCCACTTT
CDR3 protein: CASSLGRGARRNSPLHF

CDR3 length: 14
clone size: .
J gene: TRBJ1-5
D gene: .
V gene: TRBV6-5
CDR3 DNA: TGTGCCAGCAGTTACTCTTCGGACAGTGTCCCCCAGCATTTT
CDR3 protein: CASSYSSDSVPQHF

CDR3 length: 14
clone size: once
J gene: TRBJ2-7
D gene: .
V gene: TRBV6-6
CDR3 DNA: TGTGCCAGCAGTTATGGGACGGAGACCTACGAGCAGTACTTC
CDR3 protein: CASSYGTETYEQYF

CDR3 length: 15
clone size: .
J gene: TRBJ2-3
D gene: .
V gene: TRBV6-6
CDR3 DNA: TGTGCCAGCAGTTATGGGGGGGGCCACACAGATACGCAGTATTTT
CDR3 protein: CASSYGGGHTDTQYF

CDR3 length: 15
clone size: .
J gene: TRBJ2-7
D gene: .
V gene: TRBV5-1
CDR3 DNA: TGCGCCAGCAGCTTGGCGCCCCAGGGGGGCTACGAGCAGTACTTC
CDR3 protein: CASSLAPQGGYEQYF

CDR3 length: 17
clone size: .
J gene: TRBJ2-2
D gene: .
V gene: TRBV4-1
CDR3 DNA: TGCGCCAGCAGCCAAGAACTAGCCCGACGGGGGACCGGGGAGCTGTTTTTT
CDR3 protein: CASSQELARRGTGELFF

CDR3 length: 15
clone size: .
J gene: TRBJ1-2
D gene: .
V gene: TRBV10-3
CDR3 DNA: TGTGCCATCAGTGTTTCGGCAGGGCGGACCTATGGCTACACCTTC
CDR3 protein: CAISVSAGRTYGYTF

CDR3 length: 14
clone size: .
J gene: TRBJ1-1
D gene: .
V gene: TRBV7-9
CDR3 DNA: TGTGCCAGCAGCCCCGGGACCCGGAACACTGAAGCTTTCTTT
CDR3 protein: CASSPGTRNTEAFF

CDR3 length: 14
clone size: .
J gene: TRBJ2-2
D gene: .
V gene: TRBV7-9
CDR3 DNA: TGTGCCAGCAGCTCAACAGCGAACACCGGGGAGCTGTTTTTT
CDR3 protein: CASSSTANTGELFF

CDR3 length: 14
clone size: .
J gene: TRBJ1-1
D gene: .
V gene: TRBV10-2
CDR3 DNA: TGCGTCAGCAGTGTGTCTTTGTCGTACACTGAAGCTTTCTTT
CDR3 protein: CVSSVSLSYTEAFF

CDR3 length: 13
clone size: .
J gene: TRBJ1-1
D gene: .
V gene: TRBV12-3/TRBV12-4
CDR3 DNA: TGTGCCAGCAGTTTAAGTCAGAGGACTGAAGCTTTCTTT
CDR3 protein: CASSLSQRTEAFF

CDR3 length: 11
clone size: .
J gene: TRBJ2-1
D gene: .
V gene: TRBV6-5
CDR3 DNA: TGTGCCAGCAGTTACGGGGAGGATCAGTTCTTC
CDR3 protein: CASSYGEDQFF

CDR3 length: 13
clone size: .
J gene: TRBJ2-5
D gene: .
V gene: TRBV11-3
CDR3 DNA: TGTGCCAGCAGCCAAACCCCGTCAGAGACCCAGTACTTC
CDR3 protein: CASSQTPSETQYF

CDR3 length: 15
clone size: .
J gene: TRBJ1-5
D gene: .
V gene: TRBV6-5
CDR3 DNA: TGTGCCAGCAGGGGGGACGGACCTAGCAATCAGCCCCAGCATTTT
CDR3 protein: CASRGDGPSNQPQHF

CDR3 length: 13
clone size: .
J gene: TRBJ2-1
D gene: TRBD2
V gene: TRBV6-5
CDR3 DNA: TGTGCCAGCAGCCGTACTAGCGGCAATGAGCAGTTCTTC
CDR3 protein: CASSRTSGNEQFF

CDR3 length: 17
clone size: once
J gene: TRBJ2-1
D gene: .
V gene: TRBV28
CDR3 DNA: TGTGCCAGCAGTTTGCCCCCAACAGTACTCCCGACGAATGAGCAGTTCTTC
CDR3 protein: CASSLPPTVLPTNEQFF

CDR3 length: 14
clone size: .
J gene: TRBJ2-7
D gene: .
V gene: TRBV10-3
CDR3 DNA: TGTGCCATCAGTGAGGGTTTGGGTGGGGCCGAGCAGTACTTC
CDR3 protein: CAISEGLGGAEQYF

CDR3 length: 13
clone size: .
J gene: TRBJ1-4
D gene: TRBD1
V gene: TRBV6-4
CDR3 DNA: TGTGCCAGTGAGACACAGGGGGGTGAAAAACTGTTTTTT
CDR3 protein: CASETQGGEKLFF

CDR3 length: 14
clone size: .
J gene: TRBJ2-7
D gene: .
V gene: TRBV3-1/TRBV3-2
CDR3 DNA: TGTGCCAGCAGTCAGAAGGACATTCGGTACGAGCAGTACTTC
CDR3 protein: CASSQKDIRYEQYF

CDR3 length: 15
clone size: .
J gene: TRBJ1-1
D gene: .
V gene: TRBV27
CDR3 DNA: TGTGCCAGCAATCCCCGTCCGGGGGAAGGCACTGAAGCTTTCTTT
CDR3 protein: CASNPRPGEGTEAFF

CDR3 length: 11
clone size: .
J gene: TRBJ2-1
D gene: .
V gene: TRBV24-1
CDR3 DNA: TGTGCCACCAGTGATTTCAGAGAGCAGTTCTTC
CDR3 protein: CATSDFREQFF

CDR3 length: 17
clone size: .
J gene: TRBJ2-1
D gene: .
V gene: TRBV10-1
CDR3 DNA: TGCGCCAGCAGTGGACACCACACAGTCAGCTCCTACAATGAGCAGTTCTTC
CDR3 protein: CASSGHHTVSSYNEQFF

CDR3 length: 12
clone size: .
J gene: TRBJ1-1
D gene: .
V gene: TRBV7-2
CDR3 DNA: TGTGCCAGCAGCTCCCCCGGGTCAGGGGCTTTCTTT
CDR3 protein: CASSSPGSGAFF

CDR3 length: 14
clone size: .
J gene: TRBJ2-7
D gene: .
V gene: TRBV4-1
CDR3 DNA: TGCGCCAGCAGCCAAGATTTCAGGCCCACCGAGCAGTACTTC
CDR3 protein: CASSQDFRPTEQYF

CDR3 length: 15
clone size: .
J gene: TRBJ2-2
D gene: .
V gene: TRBV7-9
CDR3 DNA: TGTGCCAGCAGCACCGGGACAACGAACACCGGGGAGCTGTTTTTT
CDR3 protein: CASSTGTTNTGELFF

CDR3 length: 14
clone size: .
J gene: TRBJ2-5
D gene: .
V gene: TRBV18
CDR3 DNA: TGTGCCAGCTCACCTCGAACAGGGAGGGAGACCCAGTACTTC
CDR3 protein: CASSPRTGRETQYF

CDR3 length: 15
clone size: .
J gene: TRBJ1-2
D gene: .
V gene: TRBV4-3
CDR3 DNA: TGCGCCAGCAGCCAAGATAACAGGGAATTCTATGGCTACACCTTC
CDR3 protein: CASSQDNREFYGYTF

CDR3 length: 14
clone size: .
J gene: TRBJ1-1
D gene: TRBD1
V gene: TRBV11-2
CDR3 DNA: TGTGCCAGCAGCTCCGACAGGGTGAACACTGAAGCTTTCTTT
CDR3 protein: CASSSDRVNTEAFF

CDR3 length: 10
clone size: .
J gene: TRBJ1-2
D gene: .
V gene: TRBV5-5
CDR3 DNA: TGTGCCAGCAGCGACCGAGTAGACACCTTC
CDR3 protein: CASSDRVDTF

CDR3 length: 16
clone size: .
J gene: TRBJ2-7
D gene: .
V gene: TRBV6-2/TRBV6-3
CDR3 DNA: TGTGCCAGCAGTACCCGCCTGAGCTGGAATAGCTACGAGCAGTACTTC
CDR3 protein: CASSTRLSWNSYEQYF

CDR3 length: 14
clone size: .
J gene: TRBJ2-1
D gene: .
V gene: TRBV18
CDR3 DNA: TGTGCCAGCTCACCACGAACGGCTGACAATGAGCAGTTCTTC
CDR3 protein: CASSPRTADNEQFF

CDR3 length: 18
clone size: .
J gene: TRBJ1-5
D gene: TRBD1
V gene: TRBV6-4
CDR3 DNA: TGTGCCAGCAGTGACAGGGACAGGGCGCCTTATAGCAATCAGCCCCAGCATTTT
CDR3 protein: CASSDRDRAPYSNQPQHF

CDR3 length: 16
clone size: few
J gene: TRBJ2-3
D gene: TRBD2
V gene: TRBV6-2/TRBV6-3
CDR3 DNA: TGTGCCAGCAGTCTTAAGCGGGGGGGATCTCCAGATACGCAGTATTTT
CDR3 protein: CASSLKRGGSPDTQYF

CDR3 length: 13
clone size: .
J gene: TRBJ2-3
D gene: .
V gene: TRBV3-1/TRBV3-2
CDR3 DNA: TGTGCCAGCAGCGGGGCAAACACAGATACGCAGTATTTT
CDR3 protein: CASSGANTDTQYF

CDR3 length: 11
clone size: once
J gene: TRBJ1-2
D gene: .
V gene: TRBV2
CDR3 DNA: TGTGCCAGCGAGGGGGAAGACGGCTACACCTTC
CDR3 protein: CASEGEDGYTF

CDR3 length: 15
clone size: .
J gene: TRBJ1-6
D gene: .
V gene: TRBV4-3
CDR3 DNA: TGCGCCAGCAGCCAAGGGCAGCGGAGTAATTCACCCCTCCACTTT
CDR3 protein: CASSQGQRSNSPLHF